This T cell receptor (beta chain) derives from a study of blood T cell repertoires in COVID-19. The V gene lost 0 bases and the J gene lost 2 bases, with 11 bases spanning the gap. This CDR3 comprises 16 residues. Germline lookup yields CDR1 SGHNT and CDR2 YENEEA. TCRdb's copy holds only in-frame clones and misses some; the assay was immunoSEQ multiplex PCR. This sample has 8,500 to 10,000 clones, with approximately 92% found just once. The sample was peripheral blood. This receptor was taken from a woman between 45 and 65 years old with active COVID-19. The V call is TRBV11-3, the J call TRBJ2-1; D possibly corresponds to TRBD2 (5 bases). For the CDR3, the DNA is TGTGCCAGCAGCTTAGATCGGGCGGGCCCCTACAATGAGCAGTTCTTC. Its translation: CASSLDRAGPYNEQFF.